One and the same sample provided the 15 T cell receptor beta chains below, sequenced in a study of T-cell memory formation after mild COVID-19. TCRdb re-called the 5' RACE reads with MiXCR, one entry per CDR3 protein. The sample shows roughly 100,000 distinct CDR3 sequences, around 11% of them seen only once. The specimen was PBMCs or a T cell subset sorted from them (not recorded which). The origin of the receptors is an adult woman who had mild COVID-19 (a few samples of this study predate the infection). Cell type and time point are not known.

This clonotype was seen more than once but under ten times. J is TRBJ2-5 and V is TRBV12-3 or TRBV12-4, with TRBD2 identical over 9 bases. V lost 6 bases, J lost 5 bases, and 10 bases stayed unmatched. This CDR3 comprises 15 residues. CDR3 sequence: CASSAGGSGGETQYF. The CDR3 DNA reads TGTGCCAGCAGCGCAGGGGGTAGCGGGGGTGAGACCCAGTACTTC.

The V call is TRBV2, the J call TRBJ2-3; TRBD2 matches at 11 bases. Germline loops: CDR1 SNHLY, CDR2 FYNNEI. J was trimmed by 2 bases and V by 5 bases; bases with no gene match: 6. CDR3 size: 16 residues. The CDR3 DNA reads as TGTGCCAGCAGTCCCTTAGCGGGAGGGAACACAGATACGCAGTATTTT. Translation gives CASSPLAGGNTDTQYF.

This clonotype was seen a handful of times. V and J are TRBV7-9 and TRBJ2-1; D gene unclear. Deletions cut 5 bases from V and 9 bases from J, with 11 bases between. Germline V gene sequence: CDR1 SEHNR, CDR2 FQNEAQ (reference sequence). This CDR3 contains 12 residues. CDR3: CASSHAWGEQFF. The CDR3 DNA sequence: TGTGCCAGCAGCCATGCCTGGGGTGAGCAGTTCTTC.

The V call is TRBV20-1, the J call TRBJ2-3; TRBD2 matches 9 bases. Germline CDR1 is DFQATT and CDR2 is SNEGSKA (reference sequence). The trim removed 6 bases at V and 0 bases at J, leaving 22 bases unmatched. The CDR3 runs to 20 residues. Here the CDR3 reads CSAAAYHYAGGNFSTDTQYF. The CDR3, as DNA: TGCAGTGCCGCCGCCTACCACTATGCGGGGGGGAATTTTAGCACAGATACGCAGTATTTT.

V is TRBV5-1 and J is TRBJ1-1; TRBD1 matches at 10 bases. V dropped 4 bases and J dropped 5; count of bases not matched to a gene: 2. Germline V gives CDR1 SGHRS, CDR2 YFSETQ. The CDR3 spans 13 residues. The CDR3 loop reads CASSQGQGTEAFF. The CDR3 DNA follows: TGCGCCAGCAGCCAGGGACAGGGGACTGAAGCTTTCTTT.

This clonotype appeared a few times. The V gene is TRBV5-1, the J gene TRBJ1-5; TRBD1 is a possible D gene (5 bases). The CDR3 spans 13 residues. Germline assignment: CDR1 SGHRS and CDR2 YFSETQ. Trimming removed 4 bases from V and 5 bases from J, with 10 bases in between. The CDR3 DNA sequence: TGCGCCAGCAGCATGGAGGGGTATCAGCCCCAGCATTTT. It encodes CASSMEGYQPQHF.

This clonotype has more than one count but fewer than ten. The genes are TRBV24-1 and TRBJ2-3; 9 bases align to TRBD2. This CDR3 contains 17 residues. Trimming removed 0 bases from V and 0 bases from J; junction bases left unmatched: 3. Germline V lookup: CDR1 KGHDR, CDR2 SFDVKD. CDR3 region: CATSDLSSGTSTDTQYF. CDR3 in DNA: TGTGCCACCAGTGATTTGTCTAGCGGGACTAGCACAGATACGCAGTATTTT.

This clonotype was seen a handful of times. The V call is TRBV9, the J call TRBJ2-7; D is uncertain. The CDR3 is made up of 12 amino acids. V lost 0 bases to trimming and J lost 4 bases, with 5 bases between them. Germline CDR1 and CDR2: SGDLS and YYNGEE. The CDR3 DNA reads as TGTGCCAGCAGCGTAGACGGGTACGAGCAGTACTTC. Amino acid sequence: CASSVDGYEQYF.

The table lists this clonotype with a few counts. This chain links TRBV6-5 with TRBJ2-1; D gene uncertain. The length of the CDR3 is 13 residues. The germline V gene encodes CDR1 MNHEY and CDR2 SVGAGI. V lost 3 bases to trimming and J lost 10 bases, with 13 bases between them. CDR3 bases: TGTGCCAGCAGTTATACCAGCTATGGCGAGCAGTTCTTC. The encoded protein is CASSYTSYGEQFF.

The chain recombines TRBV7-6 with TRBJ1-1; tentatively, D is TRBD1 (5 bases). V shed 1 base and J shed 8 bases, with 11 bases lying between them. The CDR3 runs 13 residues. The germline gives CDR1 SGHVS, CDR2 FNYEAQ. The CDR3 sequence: CASSLENWGEAFF. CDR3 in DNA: TGTGCCAGCAGCTTAGAGAATTGGGGGGAAGCTTTCTTT.

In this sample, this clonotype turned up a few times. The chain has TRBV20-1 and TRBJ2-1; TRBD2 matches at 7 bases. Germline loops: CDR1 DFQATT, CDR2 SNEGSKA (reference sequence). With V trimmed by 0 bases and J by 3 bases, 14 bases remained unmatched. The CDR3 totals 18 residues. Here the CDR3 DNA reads TGCAGTGCTAGAGACCCGGAAACTGGCGGGAGTTTCTACAATGAGCAGTTCTTC. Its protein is CSARDPETGGSFYNEQFF.

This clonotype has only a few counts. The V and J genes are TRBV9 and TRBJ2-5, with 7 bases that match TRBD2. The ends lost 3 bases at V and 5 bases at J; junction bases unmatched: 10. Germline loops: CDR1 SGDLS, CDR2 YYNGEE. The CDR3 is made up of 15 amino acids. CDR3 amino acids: CASSARTSPGETQYF. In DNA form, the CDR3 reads TGTGCCAGCAGCGCCCGGACTAGTCCCGGGGAGACCCAGTACTTC.

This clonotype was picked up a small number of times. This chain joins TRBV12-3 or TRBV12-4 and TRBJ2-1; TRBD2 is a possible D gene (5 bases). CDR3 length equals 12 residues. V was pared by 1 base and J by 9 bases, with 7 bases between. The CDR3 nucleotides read TGTGCCAGCAGTTTAGTTAGCGCTGAGCAGTTCTTC. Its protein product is CASSLVSAEQFF.

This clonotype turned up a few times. The CDR3 sequence: CSATRDYMANYGYTF. DNA of the CDR3: TGCAGTGCTACTAGGGATTACATGGCTAACTATGGCTACACCTTC. The chain joins TRBV20-1 to TRBJ1-2; the D is unclear. The CDR3 loop spans 15 amino acids. Germline loops: CDR1 DFQATT, CDR2 SNEGSKA (reference sequence). The V end lost 4 bases, the J end lost 0 bases, and 15 bases lay between the germline ends.

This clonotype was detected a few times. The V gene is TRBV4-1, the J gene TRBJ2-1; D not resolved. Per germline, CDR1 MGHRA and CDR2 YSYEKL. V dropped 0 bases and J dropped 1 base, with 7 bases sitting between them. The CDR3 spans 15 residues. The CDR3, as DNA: TGCGCCAGCAGCCAAGATCTAGAATCCTACAATGAGCAGTTCTTC. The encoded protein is CASSQDLESYNEQFF.